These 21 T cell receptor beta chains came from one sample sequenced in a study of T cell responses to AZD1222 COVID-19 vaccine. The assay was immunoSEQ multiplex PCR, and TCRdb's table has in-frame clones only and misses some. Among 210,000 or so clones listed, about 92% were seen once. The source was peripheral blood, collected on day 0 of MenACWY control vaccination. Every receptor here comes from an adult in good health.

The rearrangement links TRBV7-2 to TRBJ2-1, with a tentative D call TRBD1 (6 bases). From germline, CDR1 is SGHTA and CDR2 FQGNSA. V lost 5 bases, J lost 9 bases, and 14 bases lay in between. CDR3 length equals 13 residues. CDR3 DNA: TGTGCCAGCAGCGTCGGGACAATCGCTGAGCAGTTCTTC. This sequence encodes CASSVGTIAEQFF.

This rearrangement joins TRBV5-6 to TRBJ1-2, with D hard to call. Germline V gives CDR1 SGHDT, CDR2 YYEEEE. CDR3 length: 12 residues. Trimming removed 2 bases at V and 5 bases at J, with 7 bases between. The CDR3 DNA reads TGTGCCAGCAGCTTACGTTTGTATGGCTACACCTTC. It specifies CASSLRLYGYTF.

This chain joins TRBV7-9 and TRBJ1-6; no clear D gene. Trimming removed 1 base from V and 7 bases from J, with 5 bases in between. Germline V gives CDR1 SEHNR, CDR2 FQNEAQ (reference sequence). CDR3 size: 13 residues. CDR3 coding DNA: TGTGCCAGCAGCTTAGGGGTAAATTCACCCCTCCACTTT. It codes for CASSLGVNSPLHF.

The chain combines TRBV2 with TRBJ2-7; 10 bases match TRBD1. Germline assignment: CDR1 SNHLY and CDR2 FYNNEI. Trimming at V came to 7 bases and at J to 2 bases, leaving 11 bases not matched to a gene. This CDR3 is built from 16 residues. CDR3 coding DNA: TGTGCCAGCACGACGTACCGACAGGGGGCCCCCTACGAGCAGTACTTC. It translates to CASTTYRQGAPYEQYF.

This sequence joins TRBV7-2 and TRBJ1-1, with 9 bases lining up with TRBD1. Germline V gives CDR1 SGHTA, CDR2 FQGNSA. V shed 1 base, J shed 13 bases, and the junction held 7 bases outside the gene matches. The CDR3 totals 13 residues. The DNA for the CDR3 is TGTGCCAGCAGCTTAGGCTACGGACAGGGGCTTTTCTTT. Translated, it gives CASSLGYGQGLFF.

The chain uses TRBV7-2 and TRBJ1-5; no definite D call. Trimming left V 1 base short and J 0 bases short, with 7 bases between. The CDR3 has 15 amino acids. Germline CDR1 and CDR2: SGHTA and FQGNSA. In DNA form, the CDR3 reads TGTGCCAGCAGCTTAGGGGTGCGTAGCAATCAGCCCCAGCATTTT. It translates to CASSLGVRSNQPQHF. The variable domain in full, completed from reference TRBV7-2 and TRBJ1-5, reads GAGVSQSPSNKVTEKGKDVELRCDPISGHTALYWYRQSLGQGLEFLIYFQGNSAPDKSGLPSDRFSAERTGGSVSTLTIQRTQQEDSAVYLCASSLGVRSNQPQHFGDGTRLSIL.

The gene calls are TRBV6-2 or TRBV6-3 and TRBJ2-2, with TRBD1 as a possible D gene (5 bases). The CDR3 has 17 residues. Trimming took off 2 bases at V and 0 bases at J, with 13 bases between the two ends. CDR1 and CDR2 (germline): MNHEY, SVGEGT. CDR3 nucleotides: TGTGCCAGCAGTTACCTCCAGGGCAAAACGAACACCGGGGAGCTGTTTTTT. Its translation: CASSYLQGKTNTGELFF.

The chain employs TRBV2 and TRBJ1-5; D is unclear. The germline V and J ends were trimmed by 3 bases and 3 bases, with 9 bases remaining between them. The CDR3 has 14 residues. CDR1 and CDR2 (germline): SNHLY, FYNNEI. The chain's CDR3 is CASSERQINQPQHF. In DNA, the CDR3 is TGTGCCAGCAGTGAGCGGCAGATCAATCAGCCCCAGCATTTT.

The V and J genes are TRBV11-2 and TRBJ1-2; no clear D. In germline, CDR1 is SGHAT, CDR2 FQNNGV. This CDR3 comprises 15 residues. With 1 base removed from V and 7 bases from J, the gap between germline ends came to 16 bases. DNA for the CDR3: TGTGCCAGCAGCTTAGTGTCAGGACTTGGCGTTGGCTACACCTTC. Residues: CASSLVSGLGVGYTF.

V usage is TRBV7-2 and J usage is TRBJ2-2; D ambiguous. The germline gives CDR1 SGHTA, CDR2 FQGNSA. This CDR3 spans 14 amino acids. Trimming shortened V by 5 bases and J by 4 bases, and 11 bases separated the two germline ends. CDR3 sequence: CASSPGLSTGELFF. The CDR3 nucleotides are TGTGCCAGCAGCCCGGGCCTTAGCACCGGGGAGCTGTTTTTT. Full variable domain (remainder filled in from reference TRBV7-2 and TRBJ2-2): GAGVSQSPSNKVTEKGKDVELRCDPISGHTALYWYRQSLGQGLEFLIYFQGNSAPDKSGLPSDRFSAERTGGSVSTLTIQRTQQEDSAVYLCASSPGLSTGELFFGEGSRLTVL.

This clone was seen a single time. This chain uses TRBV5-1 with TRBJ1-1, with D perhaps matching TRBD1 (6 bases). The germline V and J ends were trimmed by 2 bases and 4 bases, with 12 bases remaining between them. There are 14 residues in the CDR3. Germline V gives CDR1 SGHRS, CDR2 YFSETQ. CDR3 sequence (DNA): TGCGCCAGCAGCTTCGACAGGCACCCCACTGAAGCTTTCTTT. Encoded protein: CASSFDRHPTEAFF.

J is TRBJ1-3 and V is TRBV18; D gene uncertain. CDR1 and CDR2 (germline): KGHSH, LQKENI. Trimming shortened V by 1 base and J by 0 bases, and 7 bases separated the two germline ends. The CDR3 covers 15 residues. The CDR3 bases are TGTGCCAGCTCACCACTACTCGGCTCTGGAAACACCATATATTTT. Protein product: CASSPLLGSGNTIYF.

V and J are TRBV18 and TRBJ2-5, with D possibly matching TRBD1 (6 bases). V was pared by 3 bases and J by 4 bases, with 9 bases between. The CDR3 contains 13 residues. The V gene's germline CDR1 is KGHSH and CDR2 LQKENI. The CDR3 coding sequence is TGTGCCAGCTCACCGACAGGCCCAGAGACCCAGTACTTC. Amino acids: CASSPTGPETQYF.

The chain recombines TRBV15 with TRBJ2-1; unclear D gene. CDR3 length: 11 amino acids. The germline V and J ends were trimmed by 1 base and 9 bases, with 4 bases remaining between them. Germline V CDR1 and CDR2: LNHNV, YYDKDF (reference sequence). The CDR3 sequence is CATSRVLEQFF. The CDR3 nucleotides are TGTGCCACCAGCAGAGTTCTTGAGCAGTTCTTC.

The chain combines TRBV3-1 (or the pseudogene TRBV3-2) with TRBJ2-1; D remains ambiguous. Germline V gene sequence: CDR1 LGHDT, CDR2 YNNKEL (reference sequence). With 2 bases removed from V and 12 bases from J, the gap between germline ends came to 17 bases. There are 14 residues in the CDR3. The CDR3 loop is CASSQPERGSRQFF. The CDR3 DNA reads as TGTGCCAGCAGCCAACCCGAGAGAGGCAGCCGGCAGTTCTTC.

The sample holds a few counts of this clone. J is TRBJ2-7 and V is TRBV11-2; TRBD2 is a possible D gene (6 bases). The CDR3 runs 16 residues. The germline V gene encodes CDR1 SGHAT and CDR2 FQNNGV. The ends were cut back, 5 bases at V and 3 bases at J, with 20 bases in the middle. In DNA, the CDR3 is TGTGCCAGCAGCCTAAAGGGACTGTTAGACGACTACGAGCAGTACTTC. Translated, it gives CASSLKGLLDDYEQYF.

DNA for the CDR3: TGCGCCAGCAGCTTGGCCCCTACAGGCACAGATACGCAGTATTTT. Protein sequence: CASSLAPTGTDTQYF. This chain joins TRBV5-1 and TRBJ2-3; D is undetermined. V was cut by 0 bases and J by 1 base, with 9 bases left in between. CDR1 is SGHRS, CDR2 YFSETQ, per germline. The CDR3 loop spans 15 amino acids.

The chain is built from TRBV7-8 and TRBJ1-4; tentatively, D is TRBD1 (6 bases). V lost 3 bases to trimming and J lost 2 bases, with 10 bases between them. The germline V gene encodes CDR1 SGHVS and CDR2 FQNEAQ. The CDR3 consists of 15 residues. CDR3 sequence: CASSFYGQTNEKLFF. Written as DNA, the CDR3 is TGTGCCAGCAGCTTTTACGGACAGACTAATGAAAAACTGTTTTTT.

In DNA, the CDR3 is TGTGCCAGCAGCGTAAGTAACAGCAATAATTCACCCCTCCACTTT. It encodes CASSVSNSNNSPLHF. The V call is TRBV9, the J call TRBJ1-6; D gene uncertain. CDR1 is SGDLS, CDR2 YYNGEE, per germline. The ends were cut back, 1 base at V and 5 bases at J, with 10 bases in the middle. The CDR3 has 15 residues.

The CDR3 coding sequence is TGTGCCAGCAGCGCAAGCCGGACTAGCGGGGGGCCCCAAGAGACCCAGTACTTC. Residues: CASSASRTSGGPQETQYF. The rearrangement joins TRBV7-9 to TRBJ2-5; 14 positions agree with TRBD2. This CDR3 is 18 amino acids long. Germline values: CDR1 SEHNR, CDR2 FQNEAQ (reference sequence). Trimming cost V 5 bases and J 1 base; bases outside gene matches: 9.

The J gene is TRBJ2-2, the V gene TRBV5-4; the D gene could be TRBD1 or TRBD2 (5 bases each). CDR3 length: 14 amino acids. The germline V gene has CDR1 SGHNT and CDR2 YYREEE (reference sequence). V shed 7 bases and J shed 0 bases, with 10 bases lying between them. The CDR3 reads CASGTGPNTGELFF. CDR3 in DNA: TGTGCCAGCGGGACGGGCCCGAACACCGGGGAGCTGTTTTTT.